This T cell receptor (beta chain) was identified in a study of cytomegalovirus exposure and HLA in healthy donors. As for the study in general: The same platform as the 500 to 700 first-cohort repertoires was used for the 120 validation repertoires, a later analysis reported. Study findings and constraints: Among TCR beta chains, those listed as cytomegalovirus-associated numbered around 160. Rare TCR sequences predominated, though certain public TCRs were found in many donors.

This CDR3 has 17 residues. V was pared by 7 bases and J by 9 bases, with 30 bases between. Germline V lookup: CDR1 SGHVS, CDR2 FQNEAQ. On this clone itself: Antigen unknown.

Using immunoSEQ multiplex PCR, the repertoire was profiled, and TCRdb retains in-frame clones only, with some absent. The sample has almost 200,000 clones; 81% are singletons. Input material: PBMCs. This clonotype originated in a woman aged 25 to 39 in good health and CMV-seronegative. The chain has TRBV7-8 and TRBJ2-5; a possible D gene is TRBD2 (5 bases). The CDR3 loop is CASTHYNTADKRWAQYF. DNA of the CDR3: TGTGCCAGCACCCATTATAACACAGCGGATAAGAGATGGGCCCAGTACTTC.